This T cell receptor (beta chain) was profiled in a study of OX40 agonist ivuxolimab in advanced cancers. Study at large: In this cohort, patients received ivuxolimab, an agonistic anti-OX40 (CD134) antibody. The eligibility criteria allowed prior anti-PD-1, anti-PD-L1 or anti-CTLA-4 therapy, and 40% had some. Study-wide results and caveats: In CD8+ T cells, expanded clones were on average more numerous than in CD4+.

Profiled with immunoSEQ multiplex PCR; TCRdb holds only in-frame clones, not every one. The sample holds about 66,000 clones, roughly 87% seen once. This CDR3 is 15 amino acids long. V gave up 1 base and J gave up 3 bases; unmatched junction bases: 2. The germline V gene has CDR1 SEHNR and CDR2 FQNEAQ (reference sequence). On this clone: Antigen specificity is unknown.

The sequencing used CD4+ or CD8+ T cells sorted from blood, collected in a trial of the OX40 agonist ivuxolimab. The TCR comes from an adult with an advanced solid tumor such as melanoma, head and neck, liver or kidney cancer. The chain has TRBV7-9 and TRBJ1-5; 8 bases align to TRBD1. DNA of the CDR3: TGTGCCAGCAGCTTAGGTCAGGGGGCCAATCAGCCCCAGCATTTT. Protein: CASSLGQGANQPQHF. The full variable domain, its missing parts supplied by reference TRBV7-9 and TRBJ1-5, is DTGVSQNPRHKITKRGQNVTFRCDPISEHNRLYWYRQTLGQGPEFLTYFQNEAQLEKSRLLSDRFSAERPKGSFSTLEIQRTEQGDSAMYLCASSLGQGANQPQHFGDGTRLSIL.